The next 14 T cell receptor beta chains were all read from a single sample in a study of blood T cell repertoires in COVID-19. Assay used: immunoSEQ multiplex PCR; TCRdb lists only in-frame clones, some missing. The table has over 250,000 clones, about nine tenths seen once. The sequenced sample consisted of peripheral blood. The source is a man aged 50-59 years with acute or convalescent COVID-19.

Details on this clone: Other DNA sequences in the sample encode the same CDR3. This chain joins TRBV3-1 (or the pseudogene TRBV3-2) and TRBJ1-2, with D possibly matching TRBD1 (5 bases). CDR3 length equals 14 residues. Trimming cost V 1 base and J 5 bases, with 11 bases left between them. Germline V gives CDR1 LGHDT, CDR2 YNNKEL (reference sequence). The CDR3 reads CASSQGAGDYGYTF. CDR3 coding DNA: TGTGCCAGCAGCCAAGGGGCGGGGGATTATGGCTACACCTTC.

The chain couples TRBV10-2 to TRBJ2-1; a possible D gene is TRBD2 (6 bases). The CDR3 spans 12 residues. Germline V gives CDR1 WSHSY, CDR2 SAAADI. V was pared by 5 bases and J by 10 bases, with 12 bases between. CDR3 amino acids: CASSRDLREQFF. CDR3 DNA: TGCGCCAGCAGTAGGGACTTGCGGGAGCAGTTCTTC.

The V gene is TRBV14, the J gene TRBJ2-3; a weak D match, TRBD1 (5 bases). This CDR3 spans 15 amino acids. The V end was cut by 0 bases, the J end by 3 bases, with 10 bases between. CDR1 is SGHDN and CDR2 is FVKESK in the germline V gene. CDR3 protein: CASSQDRGWTDTQYF. The CDR3, as DNA: TGTGCCAGCAGCCAAGATAGGGGTTGGACAGATACGCAGTATTTT. The full variable domain, rest sourced from reference TRBV14 and TRBJ2-3, is EAGVTQFPSHSVIEKGQTVTLRCDPISGHDNLYWYRRVMGKEIKFLLHFVKESKQDESGMPNNRFLAERTGGTYSTLKVQPAELEDSGVYFCASSQDRGWTDTQYFGPGTRLTVL.

The chain couples TRBV15 to TRBJ1-1; TRBD1 matches 10 bases. After removal of 2 bases from V and 6 bases from J, the junction contained 6 bases not matched to a gene. Germline CDR1 is LNHNV and CDR2 is YYDKDF (reference sequence). CDR3 size: 15 residues. CDR3 sequence: CATSRPGTGVAEAFF. In nucleotides, the CDR3 is TGTGCCACCAGCAGACCCGGGACAGGGGTGGCTGAAGCTTTCTTT. Drawing the rest from reference TRBV15 and TRBJ1-1, the complete variable domain is DAMVIQNPRYQVTQFGKPVTLSCSQTLNHNVMYWYQQKSSQAPKLLFHYYDKDFNNEADTPDNFQSRRPNTSFCFLDIRSPGLGDTAMYLCATSRPGTGVAEAFFGQGTRLTVV.

This chain joins TRBV11-1 and TRBJ2-2; 7 bases match TRBD1. This CDR3 is built from 18 residues. The germline V gene encodes CDR1 SGHAT and CDR2 FQDESV (reference sequence). V was clipped by 0 bases and J by 4 bases; unmatched bases: 11. Written as DNA, the CDR3 is TGTGCCAGCAGCTTAGCCAGAACGACAGGGAAGGGCACCGGGGAGCTGTTTTTT. Encoded protein: CASSLARTTGKGTGELFF.

The chain recombines TRBV29-1 with TRBJ2-5; 8 bases are a match to TRBD1. Per germline, CDR1 SQVTM and CDR2 ANQGSEA. V dropped 6 bases and J dropped 5; count of bases not matched to a gene: 8. The CDR3 runs 13 residues. CDR3 sequence (DNA): TGCAGCGTGAGAGACAGGGGTTGGGAGACCCAGTACTTC. Translating it yields CSVRDRGWETQYF.

The V call is TRBV6-4, the J call TRBJ2-1, with TRBD2 identical over 13 bases. CDR3 length: 17 amino acids. Trimming cost V 5 bases and J 0 bases; bases outside gene matches: 4. The germline V gene has CDR1 MRHNA and CDR2 SNTAGT. DNA of the CDR3: TGTGCCAGCAGTCTGACTAGCGGGGGGTACTCCTACAATGAGCAGTTCTTC. It yields the protein CASSLTSGGYSYNEQFF.

In DNA, the CDR3 is TGTGCCAGCAGTGAACGGGTTCAACGGGAAAATTCACCCCTCCACTTT. This translates into CASSERVQRENSPLHF. This rearrangement joins TRBV6-1 to TRBJ1-6; D unclear. Germline V gene lookup returns CDR1 MNHNS and CDR2 SASEGT. Deletions cut 2 bases from V and 7 bases from J, with 15 bases between. The CDR3 length is 16 residues.

This clone was counted only a few times. For the CDR3, the DNA is TGTGCCAGTAGGATGGACAGGGGGCGAAATGGCTACACCTTC. Encoded protein: CASRMDRGRNGYTF. V gene TRBV19 combines with J gene TRBJ1-2, with 11 positions matching TRBD1. CDR1 and CDR2 (germline): LNHDA, SQIVND (reference sequence). The CDR3 extends over 14 amino acids. V lost 6 bases to trimming and J lost 6 bases; unmatched junction nucleotides: 6.

The gene calls are TRBV7-6 and TRBJ2-1, with D perhaps TRBD2 (6 bases). There are 15 residues in the CDR3. V lost 7 bases and J 3 bases, leaving 16 bases between the germline ends. Germline CDR1 SGHVS, CDR2 FNYEAQ. The CDR3 sequence is CASTVVGGGYNEQFF. The CDR3 DNA reads TGTGCCAGCACCGTAGTGGGGGGAGGCTACAATGAGCAGTTCTTC.

The rearrangement uses TRBV7-2 and TRBJ1-3; 8 nucleotides match TRBD1. The CDR3 spans 15 residues. V lost 5 bases and J lost 4; bases outside the gene matches: 7. Germline CDR1 SGHTA, CDR2 FQGNSA. CDR3: CASSQDRVAGNTIYF. The CDR3 nucleotides read TGTGCCAGCAGCCAGGACAGGGTCGCAGGAAACACCATATATTTT. Drawing the rest from reference TRBV7-2 and TRBJ1-3, the complete variable domain is GAGVSQSPSNKVTEKGKDVELRCDPISGHTALYWYRQSLGQGLEFLIYFQGNSAPDKSGLPSDRFSAERTGGSVSTLTIQRTQQEDSAVYLCASSQDRVAGNTIYFGEGSWLTVV.

The V call is TRBV30, the J call TRBJ1-5, with TRBD1 matching over 7 bases. Per germline, CDR1 GTSNPN and CDR2 SVGIG (reference sequence). With V trimmed by 5 bases and J by 4 bases, 11 bases remained unmatched. The length of the CDR3 is 15 residues. In nucleotides, the CDR3 is TGTGCCTGGTCCGACGCCAGGGGGATAAATCAGCCCCAGCATTTT. Translated, it gives CAWSDARGINQPQHF.

This chain uses TRBV3-1 (or the pseudogene TRBV3-2) with TRBJ2-7; D is perhaps TRBD1 (6 bases). The V and J ends lost 5 bases and 5 bases respectively, with 10 bases between them. The germline V gene encodes CDR1 LGHDT and CDR2 YNNKEL (reference sequence). The CDR3 spans 12 residues. The CDR3 here is CASSVAGDEQYF. The CDR3 bases are TGTGCCAGCAGCGTGGCAGGGGACGAGCAGTACTTC.

The chain links TRBV5-1 to TRBJ1-4, with D tentatively TRBD1 (6 bases). This CDR3 contains 16 residues. V lost 0 bases and J 3 bases, leaving 12 bases between the germline ends. Germline V gene lookup returns CDR1 SGHRS and CDR2 YFSETQ. The CDR3 here is CASSLAPQGANEKLFF. CDR3 DNA sequence: TGCGCCAGCAGCTTGGCTCCACAGGGAGCTAATGAAAAACTGTTTTTT.